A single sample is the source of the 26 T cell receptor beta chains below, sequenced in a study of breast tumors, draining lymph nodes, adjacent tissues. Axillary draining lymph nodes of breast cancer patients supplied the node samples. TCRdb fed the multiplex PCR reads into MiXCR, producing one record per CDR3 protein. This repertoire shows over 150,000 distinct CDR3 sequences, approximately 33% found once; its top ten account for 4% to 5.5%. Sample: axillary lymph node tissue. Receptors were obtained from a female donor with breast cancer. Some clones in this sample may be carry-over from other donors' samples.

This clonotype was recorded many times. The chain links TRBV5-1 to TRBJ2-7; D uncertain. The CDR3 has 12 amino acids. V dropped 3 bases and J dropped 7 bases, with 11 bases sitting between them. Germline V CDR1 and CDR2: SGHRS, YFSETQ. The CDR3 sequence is CASSSEIGEQYF. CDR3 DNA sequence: TGCGCCAGCAGCTCTGAGATTGGTGAGCAGTACTTC.

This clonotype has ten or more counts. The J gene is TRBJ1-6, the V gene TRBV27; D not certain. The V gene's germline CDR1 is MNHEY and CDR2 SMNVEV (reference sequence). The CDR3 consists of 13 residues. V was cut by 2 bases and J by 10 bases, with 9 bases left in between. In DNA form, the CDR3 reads TGTGCCAGCAGTTTAGGTTTAAGCTCACCCCTCCACTTT. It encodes CASSLGLSSPLHF.

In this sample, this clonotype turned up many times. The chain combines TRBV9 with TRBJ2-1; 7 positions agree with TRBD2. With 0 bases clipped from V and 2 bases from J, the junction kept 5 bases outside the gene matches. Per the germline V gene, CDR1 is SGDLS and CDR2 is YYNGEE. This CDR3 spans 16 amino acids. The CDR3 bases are TGTGCCAGCAGCGTAGACGGGAGGAGGCCCTACAATGAGCAGTTCTTC. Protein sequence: CASSVDGRRPYNEQFF.

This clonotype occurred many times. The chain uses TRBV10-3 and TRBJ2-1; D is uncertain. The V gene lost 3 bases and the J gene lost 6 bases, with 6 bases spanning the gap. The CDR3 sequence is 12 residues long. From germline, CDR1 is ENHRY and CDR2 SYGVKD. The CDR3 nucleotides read TGTGCCATCAGTGAAGAGGTCAATGAGCAGTTCTTC. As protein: CAISEEVNEQFF.

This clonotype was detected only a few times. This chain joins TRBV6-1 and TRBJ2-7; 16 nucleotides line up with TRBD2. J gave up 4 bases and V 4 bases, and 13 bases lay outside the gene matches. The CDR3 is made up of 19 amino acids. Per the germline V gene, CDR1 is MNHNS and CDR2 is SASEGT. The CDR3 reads CASSGFTPGLAGGPYEQYF. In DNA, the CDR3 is TGTGCCAGCAGTGGATTTACGCCGGGACTAGCGGGGGGGCCTTACGAGCAGTACTTC.

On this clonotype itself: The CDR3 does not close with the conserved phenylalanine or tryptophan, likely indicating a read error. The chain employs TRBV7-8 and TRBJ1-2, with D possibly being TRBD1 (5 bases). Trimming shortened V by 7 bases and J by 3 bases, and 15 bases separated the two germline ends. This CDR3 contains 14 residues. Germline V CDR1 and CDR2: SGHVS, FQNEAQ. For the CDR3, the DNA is TGTGCCAGCAAACCCTCGTGGGGGGACTATGGCTACACCCGC. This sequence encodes CASKPSWGDYGYTR.

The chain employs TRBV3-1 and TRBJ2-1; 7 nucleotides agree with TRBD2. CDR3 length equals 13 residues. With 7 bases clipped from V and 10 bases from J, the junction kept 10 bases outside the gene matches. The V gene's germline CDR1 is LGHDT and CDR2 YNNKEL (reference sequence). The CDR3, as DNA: TGTGCCAGCACCTCGGGAGCTAGCGGCGAGCAGTTCTTC. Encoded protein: CASTSGASGEQFF.

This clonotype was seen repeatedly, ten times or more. CDR3 bases: TGTGCCAGCAGTGACCCCCTCGGGGGGGCTAAAAATGAGCAGTTCTTC. It yields the protein CASSDPLGGAKNEQFF. The chain employs TRBV25-1 and TRBJ2-1; 8 nucleotides line up with TRBD2. The length of the CDR3 is 16 residues. Germline V lookup: CDR1 MGHDK, CDR2 SYGVNS. V gave up 3 bases and J gave up 7 bases; unmatched junction bases: 11.

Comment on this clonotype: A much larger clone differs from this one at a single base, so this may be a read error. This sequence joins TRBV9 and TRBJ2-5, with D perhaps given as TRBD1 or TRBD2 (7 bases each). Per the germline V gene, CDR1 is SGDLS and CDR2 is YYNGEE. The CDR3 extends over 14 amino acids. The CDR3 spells CASSVQGGQEAQSF. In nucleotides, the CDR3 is TGTGCCAGCAGCGTACAGGGGGGGCAAGAGGCCCAGTCCTTC. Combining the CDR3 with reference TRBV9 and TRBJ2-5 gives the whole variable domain DSGVTQTPKHLITATGQRVTLRCSPRSGDLSVYWYQQSLDQGLQFLIQYYNGEERAKGNILERFSAQQFPDLHSELNLSSLELGDSALYFCASSVQGGQEAQSFGPGTRLLVL.

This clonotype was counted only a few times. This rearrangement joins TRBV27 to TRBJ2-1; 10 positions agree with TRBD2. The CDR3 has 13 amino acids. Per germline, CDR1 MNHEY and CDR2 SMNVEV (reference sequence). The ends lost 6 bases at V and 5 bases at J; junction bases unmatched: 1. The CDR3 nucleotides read TGTGCCAGCAGCACTAGCGGGAACAATGAGCAGTTCTTC. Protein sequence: CASSTSGNNEQFF.

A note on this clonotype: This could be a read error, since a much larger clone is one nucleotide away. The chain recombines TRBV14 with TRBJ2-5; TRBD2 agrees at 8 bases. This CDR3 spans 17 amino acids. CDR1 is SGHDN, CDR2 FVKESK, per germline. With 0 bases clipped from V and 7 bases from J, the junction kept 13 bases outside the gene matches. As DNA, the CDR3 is TGTGCCAGCAGCCAAGATCGTCCGGGACTAGTTCTGGCGACCCAGTACTTC. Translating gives CASSQDRPGLVLATQYF.

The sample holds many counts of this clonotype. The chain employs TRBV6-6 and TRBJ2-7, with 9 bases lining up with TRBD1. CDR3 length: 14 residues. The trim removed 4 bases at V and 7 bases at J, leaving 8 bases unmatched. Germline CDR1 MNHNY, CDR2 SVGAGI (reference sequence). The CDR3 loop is CASSFRTGEGEQYF. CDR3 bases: TGTGCCAGCAGTTTCCGGACAGGGGAAGGTGAGCAGTACTTC.

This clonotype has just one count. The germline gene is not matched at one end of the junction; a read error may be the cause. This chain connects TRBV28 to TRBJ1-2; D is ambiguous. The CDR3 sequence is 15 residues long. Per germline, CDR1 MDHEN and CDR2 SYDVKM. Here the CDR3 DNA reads TGTGCCAACAGTTTGGGAGGGTCGGGGAGTTATGGCTACACCTTC. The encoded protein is CANSLGGSGSYGYTF.

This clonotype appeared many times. CDR3 residues: CSDTASLGDSPLHF. The CDR3 nucleotides are TGCAGTGATACAGCCTCTCTCGGGGATTCACCCCTCCACTTT. The rearrangement uses TRBV20-1 and TRBJ1-6; D gene uncertain. The CDR3 runs 14 residues. Germline lookup yields CDR1 DFQATT and CDR2 SNEGSKA (reference sequence). Trimming pared 7 bases from V and 8 bases from J, leaving 18 bases between.

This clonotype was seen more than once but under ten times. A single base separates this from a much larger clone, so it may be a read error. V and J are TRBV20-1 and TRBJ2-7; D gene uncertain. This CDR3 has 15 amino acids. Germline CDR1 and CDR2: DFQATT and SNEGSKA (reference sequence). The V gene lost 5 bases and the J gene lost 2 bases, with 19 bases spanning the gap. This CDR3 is CSASSSNSRAYEQYF. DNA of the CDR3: TGCAGTGCTTCCAGCTCGAACTCAAGAGCCTACGAGCAGTACTTC.

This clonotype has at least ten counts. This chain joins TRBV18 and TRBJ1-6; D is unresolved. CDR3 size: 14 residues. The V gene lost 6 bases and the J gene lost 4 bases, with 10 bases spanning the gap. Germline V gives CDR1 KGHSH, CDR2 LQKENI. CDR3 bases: TGTGCCAGCTCCCACGACCGGTATAATTCACCCCTCCACTTT. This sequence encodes CASSHDRYNSPLHF.

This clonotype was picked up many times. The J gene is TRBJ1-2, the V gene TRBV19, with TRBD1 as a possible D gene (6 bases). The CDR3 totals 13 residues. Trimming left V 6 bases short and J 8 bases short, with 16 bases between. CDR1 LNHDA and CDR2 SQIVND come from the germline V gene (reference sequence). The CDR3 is CASSPTGFGGYTF. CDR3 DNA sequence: TGTGCCAGTAGCCCAACAGGGTTTGGAGGCTACACCTTC.

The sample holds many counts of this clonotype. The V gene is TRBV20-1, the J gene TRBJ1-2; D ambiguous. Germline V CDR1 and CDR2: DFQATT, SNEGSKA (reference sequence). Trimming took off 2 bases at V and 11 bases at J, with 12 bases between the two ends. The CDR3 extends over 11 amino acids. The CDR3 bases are TGCAGTGCTAGATCCCGACGGACTTACACCTTC. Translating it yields CSARSRRTYTF.

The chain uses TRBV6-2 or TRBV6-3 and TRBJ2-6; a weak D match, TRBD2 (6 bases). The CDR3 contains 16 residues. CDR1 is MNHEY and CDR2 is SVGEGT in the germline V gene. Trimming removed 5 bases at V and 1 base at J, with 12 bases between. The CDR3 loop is CASSPSGQSGANVLTF. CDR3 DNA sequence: TGTGCCAGCAGTCCCAGCGGGCAGTCTGGGGCCAACGTCCTGACTTTC.

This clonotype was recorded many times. The CDR3 coding sequence is TGCGCCAGCAGCTGGTGGGGACAGGGGTCGGCAGAGACCCAGTACTTC. Translation gives CASSWWGQGSAETQYF. The rearrangement links TRBV5-1 to TRBJ2-5, with 10 bases lining up with TRBD1. Germline V gene data show CDR1 as SGHRS and CDR2 as YFSETQ. The CDR3 loop spans 16 amino acids. Trimming removed 3 bases from V and 4 bases from J; junction bases left unmatched: 9.

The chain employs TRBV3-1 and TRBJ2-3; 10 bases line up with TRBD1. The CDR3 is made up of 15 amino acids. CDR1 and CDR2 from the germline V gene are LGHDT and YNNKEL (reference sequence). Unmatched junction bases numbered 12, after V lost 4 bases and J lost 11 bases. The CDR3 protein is CASSPGTGVYNEQYF. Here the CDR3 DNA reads TGTGCCAGCAGCCCCGGGACAGGGGTCTACAATGAGCAGTATTTT.

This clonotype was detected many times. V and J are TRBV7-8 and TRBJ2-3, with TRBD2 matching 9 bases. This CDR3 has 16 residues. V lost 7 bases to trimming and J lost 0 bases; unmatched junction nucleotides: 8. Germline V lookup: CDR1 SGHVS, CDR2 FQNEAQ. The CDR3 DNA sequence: TGTGCCAGCACCAAAGCGGGGGGTTATAGCACAGATACGCAGTATTTT. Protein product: CASTKAGGYSTDTQYF.

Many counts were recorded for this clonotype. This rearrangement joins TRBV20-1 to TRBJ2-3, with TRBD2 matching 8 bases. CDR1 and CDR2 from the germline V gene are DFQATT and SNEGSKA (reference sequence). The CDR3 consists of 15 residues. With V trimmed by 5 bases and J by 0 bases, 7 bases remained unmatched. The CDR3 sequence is CSAHKRERSTDTQYF. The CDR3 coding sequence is TGCAGTGCTCACAAGCGGGAGAGAAGCACAGATACGCAGTATTTT.

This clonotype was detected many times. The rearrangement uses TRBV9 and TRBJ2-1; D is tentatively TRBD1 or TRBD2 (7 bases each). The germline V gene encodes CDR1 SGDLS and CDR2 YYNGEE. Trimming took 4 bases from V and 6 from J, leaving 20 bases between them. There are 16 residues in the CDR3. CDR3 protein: CASSSGGGLGTNEQFF. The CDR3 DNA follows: TGTGCCAGCAGCTCAGGGGGAGGACTAGGAACCAATGAGCAGTTCTTC.

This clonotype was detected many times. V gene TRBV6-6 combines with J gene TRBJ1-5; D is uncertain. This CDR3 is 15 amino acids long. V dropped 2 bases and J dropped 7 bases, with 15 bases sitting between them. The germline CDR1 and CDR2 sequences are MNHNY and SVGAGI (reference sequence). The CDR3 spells CASSYIGLPGQPQHF. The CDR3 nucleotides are TGTGCCAGCAGTTACATCGGACTCCCGGGGCAGCCCCAGCATTTT.

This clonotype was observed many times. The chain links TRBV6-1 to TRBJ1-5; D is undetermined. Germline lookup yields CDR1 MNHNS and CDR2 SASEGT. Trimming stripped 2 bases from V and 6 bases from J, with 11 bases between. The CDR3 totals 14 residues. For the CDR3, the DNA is TGTGCCAGCAGTGAAAGAGGCATGGGTCAGCCCCAGCATTTT. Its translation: CASSERGMGQPQHF.